This is a list of T cell receptor beta chains from one sample in a study of siplizumab effects on memory and regulatory T cells. TCRdb's copy holds only in-frame clones and misses some; the assay was immunoSEQ multiplex PCR. The data contain approximately 100,000 clones, 94% of them singletons. Sequenced material: Tregs sorted from blood. Source of these receptors: a human donor in good health. The CDR3 runs from the conserved cysteine through the conserved F or W.

v_gene: TRBV28
j_gene: TRBJ2-7
CDR3aa: CASSRAGAYEQYF

v_gene: TRBV30
j_gene: TRBJ1-1
CDR3aa: CAWSWNTEAFF

v_gene: TRBV5-1
j_gene: TRBJ1-1
CDR3aa: CASSLDGHRALGTEAFF

v_gene: TRBV28
j_gene: TRBJ1-1
CDR3aa: CASSLGQTDTEAFF

v_gene: TRBV5-1
j_gene: TRBJ2-1
CDR3aa: CASSSPQLPSNEQFF

v_gene: TRBV29-1
j_gene: TRBJ1-1
CDR3aa: CSVVKTEAFF

v_gene: TRBV4-1
j_gene: TRBJ2-3
CDR3aa: CASSRDIDSGGAYTQYF

v_gene: TRBV4-1
j_gene: TRBJ2-1
CDR3aa: CASSQALLASSYNEQFF

v_gene: TRBV19
j_gene: TRBJ2-2
CDR3aa: CATLGGPDGELFF

v_gene: TRBV19
j_gene: TRBJ2-7
CDR3aa: CASSFAGTSGYEQYF

v_gene: TRBV6-1
j_gene: TRBJ1-2
CDR3aa: CASMGGIGYTF

v_gene: TRBV11-2
j_gene: TRBJ2-7
CDR3aa: CASSLVYDRGKGEQYF

v_gene: TRBV6-1
j_gene: TRBJ2-1
CDR3aa: CASRERGWVKQFF

v_gene: TRBV29-1
j_gene: TRBJ2-7
CDR3aa: CSAVIGGFSYEQYF